These 20 T cell receptor beta chains were sequenced from one sample in a study of T cell responses to AZD1222 COVID-19 vaccine. Profiling relied on immunoSEQ multiplex PCR, and the TCRdb table lists in-frame clones only, not all of them. The sample comprises some 200,000 clones, roughly 90% of which are singletons, and approximately 3.7% rests with the top ten. This sample comprised peripheral blood, obtained 28 days after the second AZD1222 dose. The receptors were sampled from an adult who received the AZD1222 COVID-19 vaccine.

This rearrangement joins TRBV4-1 to TRBJ2-2; TRBD1 or TRBD2 may be the D gene (5 bases each). Germline V gene lookup returns CDR1 MGHRA and CDR2 YSYEKL. Trimming pared 3 bases from V and 3 bases from J, leaving 11 bases between. This CDR3 spans 15 amino acids. In DNA form, the CDR3 reads TGCGCCAGCAGCCAGGGACGTTGGGACACCGGGGAGCTGTTTTTT. Its translation is CASSQGRWDTGELFF.

The V and J genes are TRBV5-6 and TRBJ2-7, with D uncertain. Germline CDR1 is SGHDT and CDR2 is YYEEEE. V was trimmed by 0 bases and J by 3 bases, leaving 4 bases between them. CDR3 length: 12 amino acids. Here the CDR3 reads CASSLGGYEQYF. In DNA, the CDR3 is TGTGCCAGCAGCTTGGGGGGCTACGAGCAGTACTTC. Variable domain in full (rest from reference TRBV5-6 and TRBJ2-7): DAGVTQSPTHLIKTRGQQVTLRCSPKSGHDTVSWYQQALGQGPQFIFQYYEEEERQRGNFPDRFSGHQFPNYSSELNVNALLLGDSALYLCASSLGGYEQYFGPGTRLTVT.

The chain couples TRBV11-3 to TRBJ1-1, with D hard to call. Germline V gene sequence: CDR1 SGHNT, CDR2 YENEEA. V dropped 5 bases and J dropped 4 bases, with 11 bases sitting between them. The CDR3 is 13 residues long. The CDR3 bases are TGTGCCAGCAGCCTCCCCGGGAGCACTGAAGCTTTCTTT. It encodes CASSLPGSTEAFF.

V and J are TRBV10-1 and TRBJ2-3; no definite D call. The CDR3 contains 13 residues. Trimming cost V 8 bases and J 0 bases, with 9 bases left between them. Germline V gene data show CDR1 as WNHNN and CDR2 as SYGVQD (reference sequence). The CDR3 sequence is CASGDSSTDTQYF. The CDR3 DNA is TGCGCCAGCGGAGACTCTAGCACAGATACGCAGTATTTT.

The chain couples TRBV27 to TRBJ2-7; 7 bases map to TRBD1. Trimming at V came to 4 bases and at J to 8 bases, leaving 11 bases not matched to a gene. The CDR3 has 14 residues. The germline CDR1 and CDR2 sequences are MNHEY and SMNVEV (reference sequence). CDR3 bases: TGTGCCAGCAGTTCCACCGGACAGGTCGTTCAGCAGTACTTC. Its translation: CASSSTGQVVQQYF.

The V and J genes are TRBV7-2 and TRBJ2-7, with 10 nucleotides matching TRBD2. Looked up from germline, CDR1 is SGHTA and CDR2 is FQGNSA. V lost 4 bases to trimming and J lost 7 bases; unmatched junction nucleotides: 7. This CDR3 region has 14 residues. CDR3 coding DNA: TGTGCCAGCAGCTCTCCACCGGGACTAGCGGAGCAGTACTTC. This encodes CASSSPPGLAEQYF.

J is TRBJ1-2 and V is TRBV25-1; 7 bases agree with TRBD1. Germline V gene sequence: CDR1 MGHDK, CDR2 SYGVNS. The CDR3 runs to 11 residues. V trimming: 8 bases; J trimming: 3 bases; junction bases outside the gene matches: 0. The CDR3 here is CASGQDYGYTF. CDR3 DNA: TGTGCCAGCGGACAGGACTATGGCTACACCTTC.

V gene TRBV30 combines with J gene TRBJ1-6, with no clear D. Trimming removed 1 base at V and 0 bases at J, with 13 bases between. CDR1 is GTSNPN, CDR2 SVGIG, per germline (reference sequence). CDR3 length equals 17 residues. CDR3 protein: CAWSATRTSSYNSPLHF. For the CDR3, the DNA is TGTGCCTGGAGTGCAACAAGGACTAGCTCCTATAATTCACCCCTCCACTTT.

The CDR3, as DNA: TGCGCCAGCTGCCGCGGCGAGGTAGGCACTGAAGCTTTCTTT. Amino acids: CASCRGEVGTEAFF. The genes are TRBV10-2 and TRBJ1-1; D remains ambiguous. In germline, CDR1 is WSHSY, CDR2 SAAADI. The CDR3 sequence is 14 residues long. Trimming left V 8 bases short and J 4 bases short, with 17 bases between.

This chain connects TRBV30 to TRBJ1-3; D not resolved. Per germline, CDR1 GTSNPN and CDR2 SVGIG (reference sequence). The CDR3 is 15 amino acids. V was trimmed by 0 bases and J by 3 bases, leaving 12 bases between them. The DNA for the CDR3 is TGTGCCTGGAGTGTATATTTGAGTAGTGGAAACACCATATATTTT. This gives the protein CAWSVYLSSGNTIYF.

The sample holds one count of this clone. The rearrangement joins TRBV28 to TRBJ1-5; D is unclear. Germline-derived CDR1 and CDR2 are MDHEN and SYDVKM. CDR3 length: 15 residues. The V and J ends lost 2 bases and 2 bases respectively, with 10 bases between them. The DNA of the CDR3 is TGTGCCAGCAGTTTAGGGGTACGGGGCAATCAGCCCCAGCATTTT. Amino acid sequence: CASSLGVRGNQPQHF. Supplemented by reference TRBV28 and TRBJ1-5, the full variable domain reads DVKVTQSSRYLVKRTGEKVFLECVQDMDHENMFWYRQDPGLGLRLIYFSYDVKMKEKGDIPEGYSVSREKKERFSLILESASTNQTSMYLCASSLGVRGNQPQHFGDGTRLSIL.

This sequence joins TRBV13 and TRBJ2-3; 12 nucleotides match TRBD1. V was clipped by 6 bases and J by 6 bases; unmatched bases: 10. The length of the CDR3 is 16 residues. Germline V CDR1 and CDR2: PRHDT, FYEKMQ (reference sequence). The CDR3 region has the DNA TGTGCCAGCAGTCGGCCGGGGGACAGGGGGCAGGATACGCAGTATTTT. This encodes CASSRPGDRGQDTQYF. The full variable domain, completed using reference TRBV13 and TRBJ2-3, is AAGVIQSPRHLIKEKRETATLKCYPIPRHDTVYWYQQGPGQDPQFLISFYEKMQSDKGSIPDRFSAQQFSDYHSELNMSSLELGDSALYFCASSRPGDRGQDTQYFGPGTRLTVL.

The chain combines TRBV7-8 with TRBJ1-1; no clear D. Germline assignment: CDR1 SGHVS and CDR2 FQNEAQ. This CDR3 comprises 13 residues. Trimming left V 3 bases short and J 0 bases short, with 5 bases between. In DNA form, the CDR3 reads TGTGCCAGCAGCTTTACGCTGAACACTGAAGCTTTCTTT. Encoded protein: CASSFTLNTEAFF.

The rearrangement links TRBV9 to TRBJ1-2; D call uncertain. The CDR3 consists of 16 residues. Trimming shortened V by 3 bases and J by 4 bases, and 19 bases separated the two germline ends. CDR1 and CDR2 (germline): SGDLS, YYNGEE. CDR3 loop: CASSEDPGQHVYGYTF. The DNA of the CDR3 is TGTGCCAGCAGCGAAGACCCGGGCCAACATGTCTATGGCTACACCTTC.

The chain is built from TRBV9 and TRBJ1-1; 9 bases line up with TRBD1. From germline, CDR1 is SGDLS and CDR2 YYNGEE. The CDR3 has 17 amino acids. Losses at the gene ends were 4 bases for V and 5 bases for J; bases not matched to a gene: 15. CDR3 amino acids: CASSPNNNWDRVTEAFF. Written as DNA, the CDR3 is TGTGCCAGCAGCCCTAACAACAACTGGGACAGGGTTACTGAAGCTTTCTTT.

As regards this clone: Germline and junction disagree at one end, which may indicate a read error. V gene TRBV7-7 combines with J gene TRBJ2-1; D call uncertain. CDR1 is SSHAT, CDR2 FNYEAQ, per germline (reference sequence). The CDR3 is made up of 13 amino acids. CDR3 nucleotide sequence: TGTGCTAGCAGCTTAGGTCAGGATTATGAGCAGTTCTTC. Amino acid sequence: CASSLGQDYEQFF.

V is TRBV4-1 and J is TRBJ2-2; D call uncertain. The ends were cut back, 1 base at V and 8 bases at J, with 5 bases in the middle. The CDR3 has 12 amino acids. Germline assignment: CDR1 MGHRA and CDR2 YSYEKL. The DNA of the CDR3 is TGCGCCAGCAGCCAAGTCCTAGGGGAGCTGTTTTTT. As protein: CASSQVLGELFF.

The genes are TRBV11-2 and TRBJ2-7, with 9 bases that match TRBD1. The J segment lost 0 bases and the V segment lost 3 bases, leaving 6 bases of the junction unmatched. This CDR3 has 16 amino acids. CDR1 is SGHAT and CDR2 is FQNNGV in the germline V gene. The CDR3 reads CASSFDRDRASYEQYF. In DNA form, the CDR3 reads TGTGCCAGCAGCTTCGACCGGGACAGGGCCTCCTACGAGCAGTACTTC.

The V call is TRBV30, the J call TRBJ1-1, with D maybe TRBD1 (5 bases). Trimming pared 3 bases from V and 2 bases from J, leaving 10 bases between. Per germline, CDR1 GTSNPN and CDR2 SVGIG (reference sequence). The CDR3 spans 13 residues. The CDR3 DNA is TGTGCCTGGAGATTCGGGGGTAACACTGAAGCTTTCTTT. Protein: CAWRFGGNTEAFF.

The CDR3 reads CASSYTREAFF. The CDR3 region has the DNA TGTGCCAGCAGTTATACGCGGGAAGCTTTCTTT. J is TRBJ1-1 and V is TRBV6-6, with D uncertain. The CDR3 contains 11 residues. V lost 3 bases and J lost 8, with 7 bases in between. Germline-derived CDR1 and CDR2 are MNHNY and SVGAGI (reference sequence).